These 16 T cell receptor beta chains came from one sample sequenced in a study of CD8 T cells in Susac syndrome. An input of about 0.45 to 1 ug of RNA was subjected to reverse transcription using random hexamers. TCRdb reanalysed the immunoSEQ multiplex PCR reads using MiXCR and keeps one entry per CDR3 protein. The repertoire holds more than 200,000 distinct CDR3 sequences, 94% seen once, with about 0.15% in the top ten. Input material: CD4+ T cells from PBMCs. These receptors were obtained from a human donor with Susac syndrome.

The gene calls are TRBV4-1 and TRBJ1-2; D remains ambiguous. This CDR3 is built from 14 residues. Germline-derived CDR1 and CDR2 are MGHRA and YSYEKL. The V and J ends lost 0 bases and 5 bases respectively, with 10 bases between them. In DNA, the CDR3 is TGCGCCAGCAGCCAAGAGGAACAGAAGTATGGCTACACCTTC. Translated: CASSQEEQKYGYTF.

In DNA, the CDR3 is TGCAGTGCTAGAGTCCGGACTAGCGGACAAGAGACCCAGTACTTC. This encodes CSARVRTSGQETQYF. The V call is TRBV20-1, the J call TRBJ2-5, with 10 bases aligning to TRBD2. From germline, CDR1 is DFQATT and CDR2 SNEGSKA (reference sequence). The CDR3 consists of 15 residues. V shed 1 base, J shed 2 bases, and the junction held 4 bases outside the gene matches.

The rearrangement links TRBV20-1 to TRBJ2-7; 9 nucleotides agree with TRBD2. J lost 3 bases, V lost 6 bases, and 9 bases had no gene match. CDR3 size: 14 residues. Germline CDR1 is DFQATT and CDR2 is SNEGSKA (reference sequence). CDR3 sequence reads: CSAGGRGAFYEQYF. CDR3 sequence (DNA): TGCAGTGCAGGCGGGAGGGGGGCATTCTACGAGCAGTACTTC.

This clonotype was recorded only once. The chain combines TRBV30 with TRBJ1-4; 7 bases line up with TRBD1. Germline CDR1 GTSNPN, CDR2 SVGIG (reference sequence). The CDR3 contains 17 residues. V was pared by 3 bases and J by 4 bases, with 14 bases of the junction left unmatched. The CDR3 protein is CAWSATKGGAGNEKLFF. As DNA, the CDR3 is TGTGCCTGGAGCGCAACTAAAGGGGGCGCGGGTAATGAAAAACTGTTTTTT.

This sequence joins TRBV6-2 or TRBV6-3 and TRBJ2-4; D is possibly TRBD1 or TRBD2 (6 bases each). CDR1 and CDR2 (germline): MNHEY, SVGEGT. The CDR3 sequence is 14 residues long. Trimming shortened V by 0 bases and J by 7 bases, and 10 bases separated the two germline ends. CDR3 bases: TGTGCCAGCAGTTACTCGAGGGGGGAGAACATTCAGTACTTC. As protein: CASSYSRGENIQYF.

The chain employs TRBV30 and TRBJ2-1; 9 bases match TRBD2. The CDR3 is 15 residues long. Germline CDR1 GTSNPN, CDR2 SVGIG (reference sequence). V shed 0 bases and J 9 bases; nucleotides not matched to a gene: 9. CDR3 sequence: CAWSVSLAGRGEQFF. In DNA, the CDR3 is TGTGCCTGGAGTGTAAGTCTAGCGGGAAGGGGTGAGCAGTTCTTC.

This clonotype was found once. The chain couples TRBV20-1 to TRBJ2-3, with 15 bases fitting TRBD2. The CDR3 consists of 16 residues. The germline CDR1 and CDR2 sequences are DFQATT and SNEGSKA (reference sequence). V lost 5 bases to trimming and J lost 4 bases; unmatched junction nucleotides: 7. CDR3 in DNA: TGCAGTGCTTCCCGGACTAGCGGGGGGGAGGCAGATACGCAGTATTTT. Protein sequence: CSASRTSGGEADTQYF.

The chain recombines TRBV4-3 with TRBJ2-7; either TRBD1 or TRBD2 may supply D (5 bases each). V lost 0 bases and J 4 bases, leaving 7 bases between the germline ends. Germline CDR1 reads LGHNA; CDR2 reads YSLEER. This CDR3 has 13 residues. Written as DNA, the CDR3 is TGCGCCAGCAGCCAAGACTGGGGGTACGAGCAGTACTTC. It yields the protein CASSQDWGYEQYF.

This chain joins TRBV28 and TRBJ2-1, with D unclear. The CDR3 consists of 16 residues. Between the trimmed V and J ends, which lost 7 bases and 4 bases, there was a span of 20 bases. CDR1 is MDHEN, CDR2 SYDVKM, per germline. The CDR3 nucleotides read TGTGCCAGCAACCCATCGGCTCCAATCCTATACAATGAGCAGTTCTTC. This translates into CASNPSAPILYNEQFF.

The genes are TRBV29-1 and TRBJ1-2; 7 nucleotides line up with TRBD1. The length of the CDR3 is 13 residues. Trimming at V came to 8 bases and at J to 4 bases, leaving 10 bases not matched to a gene. Germline V CDR1 and CDR2: SQVTM, ANQGSEA. CDR3 sequence (DNA): TGCAGCACCGTAGTGACAGGGTCCTATGGCTACACCTTC. Its translation is CSTVVTGSYGYTF. The variable domain in full, completed from reference TRBV29-1 and TRBJ1-2, reads SAVISQKPSRDICQRGTSLTIQCQVDSQVTMMFWYRQQPGQSLTLIATANQGSEATYESGFVIDKFPISRPNLTFSTLTVSNMSPEDSSIYLCSTVVTGSYGYTFGSGTRLTVV.

The V gene is TRBV27, the J gene TRBJ2-6; D remains unclear. This CDR3 has 16 amino acids. V was pared by 5 bases and J by 4 bases, with 15 bases between. Germline loops: CDR1 MNHEY, CDR2 SMNVEV (reference sequence). CDR3 coding DNA: TGTGCCAGCAGTCTCCAAATGCCAGCGGGGGCCAACGTCCTGACTTTC. Translating it yields CASSLQMPAGANVLTF.

The chain uses TRBV27 and TRBJ2-7; D perhaps matches TRBD2 (5 bases). V gave up 0 bases and J gave up 1 base, with 19 bases separating them. CDR1 and CDR2 from the germline V gene are MNHEY and SMNVEV (reference sequence). The CDR3 is 18 amino acids. The CDR3 protein is CASSLSHPGGYWSYEQYF. The CDR3 DNA reads as TGTGCCAGCAGTTTATCTCACCCGGGCGGGTATTGGTCCTACGAGCAGTACTTC.

This clonotype came up once. The chain links TRBV5-6 to TRBJ2-7, with 8 bases that match TRBD1. Germline V gene lookup returns CDR1 SGHDT and CDR2 YYEEEE. The J segment lost 7 bases and the V segment lost 4 bases, leaving 10 bases of the junction unmatched. This CDR3 region has 14 residues. Written as DNA, the CDR3 is TGTGCCAGCAGCCCCCGGACAGGGTTTGGAGAGCAGTACTTC. Residues: CASSPRTGFGEQYF.

The chain recombines TRBV5-1 with TRBJ2-1; D possibly corresponds to TRBD2 (6 bases). CDR1 and CDR2 (germline): SGHRS, YFSETQ. The V end was cut by 4 bases, the J end by 0 bases, with 11 bases between. The CDR3 contains 15 residues. The DNA of the CDR3 is TGCGCCAGCAGCCAGGACGGGAGCTCCTACAATGAGCAGTTCTTC. Translating gives CASSQDGSSYNEQFF.

CDR3: CSVTQGVNTEAFF. CDR3 bases: TGCAGCGTTACCCAGGGTGTTAACACTGAAGCTTTCTTT. The rearrangement joins TRBV29-1 to TRBJ1-1; a weak D match, TRBD1 (5 bases). The CDR3 has 13 amino acids. V was trimmed by 5 bases and J by 2 bases, leaving 12 bases between them. Germline V CDR1 and CDR2: SQVTM, ANQGSEA.

The gene calls are TRBV7-2 and TRBJ2-3, with TRBD2 matching 11 bases. Germline V gene data show CDR1 as SGHTA and CDR2 as FQGNSA. The CDR3 covers 18 residues. V lost 0 bases and J lost 3; bases outside the gene matches: 8. DNA of the CDR3: TGTGCCAGCAGCTTAGCTTCTAGCGGGGGGCTGATGACAGATACGCAGTATTTT. This sequence encodes CASSLASSGGLMTDTQYF.